These T cell receptor beta chains were read from a single sample in a study of type 1 and type 2 diabetes patients. TCRdb redid the calling of the multiplex PCR reads with MiXCR, one entry per CDR3 protein. The sample lists about 290,000 distinct CDR3 sequences, over 45% occurring once. Sequencing input: peripheral blood mononuclear cells (PBMCs). The receptor source for this set is a man between 18 and 29 years old with type 2 diabetes. The CDR3 runs from the conserved cysteine through the conserved F or W. Fields, in order: J gene, clone size, V gene, CDR3 protein. Only part of the rows carry a size: once, few, many, or a class if the clone is expanded.

TRBJ2-3,.,TRBV19,CASSSPPGLLTDTQYF
TRBJ2-7,few,TRBV6-2/TRBV6-3,CASSSHRPLREQYF
TRBJ1-2,few,TRBV6-5,CASRDVEGAGYTF
TRBJ2-3,.,TRBV2,CASRGYSGRSDTQYF
TRBJ2-5,.,TRBV6-5,CASSYAGSGETQYF
TRBJ2-3,few,TRBV20-1,CSASGTGRSTDTQYF
TRBJ1-2,.,TRBV28,CASSFRQGLNRDGYTF
TRBJ2-1,.,TRBV5-1,CASSLVPAQDRVLTNEQFF
TRBJ1-5,few,TRBV10-2,CASSQGNNQPQHF
TRBJ1-5,few,TRBV2,CASSEGRGGHF
TRBJ1-2,.,TRBV18,CASSLQETNYGYTF
TRBJ2-1,.,TRBV7-2,CASSLAGGRNEQFF
TRBJ2-7,.,TRBV7-9,CASSLPYTGDDMHEQYF
TRBJ1-5,.,TRBV20-1,CSASSQGNQPQHF
TRBJ1-1,.,TRBV29-1,CSGTIGGNTEAFF
TRBJ2-5,few,TRBV6-5,CASSETGGQETQYF
TRBJ2-7,many,TRBV7-8,CASSDTGQQYEQYF
TRBJ2-5,few,TRBV20-1,CSARDGDSTQETQYF
TRBJ2-3,.,TRBV7-2,CASSPAGESTDTQYF
TRBJ2-7,few,TRBV30,CAWTGLAGTYEQYF
TRBJ2-3,few,TRBV28,CASSFGQSSTDTQYF
TRBJ1-6,.,TRBV5-4,CASSLGWRENSPLHF
TRBJ2-7,.,TRBV6-2/TRBV6-3,CASSPIREGHEQYF
TRBJ2-3,.,TRBV2,CATGTSGGWTQYF
TRBJ1-2,few,TRBV7-2,CASSQRTGANYGYTF
TRBJ1-4,.,TRBV6-2/TRBV6-3,CASSYSYTEKLFF
TRBJ1-2,few,TRBV24-1,CATSDSWTGGGYTF
TRBJ2-3,.,TRBV2,CASSSWDQKTDTQYF
TRBJ2-1,few,TRBV13,CASSSYRDSYNEQFF
TRBJ2-5,.,TRBV7-2,CASSFGIQETQYF
TRBJ2-7,.,TRBV5-1,CASSAQDSSPYF
TRBJ2-7,.,TRBV2,CASMRTESSYEQYF
TRBJ2-7,.,TRBV2,CASSGVAPYEQYF
TRBJ1-2,few,TRBV30,CAWSVARRQGFYGYTF
TRBJ1-1,few,TRBV30,CAWNTDSSTEAFF
TRBJ2-1,.,TRBV25-1,CASSKLGNEQFF
TRBJ1-6,.,TRBV5-8,CASSLVGLVRNSPLHF
TRBJ2-7,.,TRBV3-1,CASSQVWDYRYEQYF
TRBJ2-2,.,TRBV9,CASSETPDSGGSSGELFF
TRBJ2-7,.,TRBV9,CASSVGTYAYEQYF
TRBJ2-7,.,TRBV6-6,CASSRSLGYEQYF
TRBJ2-3,.,TRBV9,CASSVVAADTQYF
TRBJ1-1,.,TRBV19,CASSIGPGTEAFF
TRBJ2-7,.,TRBV27,CASSRLPTGGYEQYF
TRBJ2-7,.,TRBV7-2,CASSFYICSAPAGGPYEQYF
TRBJ2-3,few,TRBV12-3/TRBV12-4,CASSPMWAEGDTQYF
TRBJ1-1,few,TRBV9,CASIPWPGLNTEAFF
TRBJ2-2,.,TRBV7-6,CASSGSGSANTGELFF
TRBJ2-2,few,TRBV19,CASWASGTGELFF
TRBJ2-7,.,TRBV7-8,CASSFGRKTYEQYF